This is a list of T cell receptor beta chains from one sample in a study of cytomegalovirus exposure and HLA in healthy donors. Clones were read by immunoSEQ multiplex PCR, and TCRdb kept only the in-frame ones, dropping some. The specimen's table records about 200,000 clones. Material: PBMCs. These receptors were obtained from a girl aged 2-9 years in good health and CMV-seropositive. Both conserved end residues are part of each CDR3. A D gene is named only where the DNA matches it firmly.

j_call | v_call | d_call | cdr3_aa | cdr3_nt
TRBJ2-3 | TRBV27 | TRBD2 | CASRLAGTDTQYF | TGTGCCAGCCGTCTAGCGGGCACAGATACGCAGTATTTT
TRBJ1-1 | TRBV6-5 | TRBD1 | CASLQGQNTEAFF | TGTGCCAGCCTACAGGGGCAGAACACTGAAGCTTTCTTT
TRBJ2-6 | TRBV28 | . | CASSPGRGNGANVLTF | TGTGCCAGCAGTCCAGGTCGGGGGAATGGGGCCAACGTCCTGACTTTC
TRBJ2-2 | TRBV9 | TRBD2 | CASSVGEGLARTGELFF | TGTGCCAGCAGCGTAGGGGAGGGGCTAGCGCGCACCGGGGAGCTGTTTTTT
TRBJ1-1 | TRBV7-7 | . | CASSLSVNTEAFF | TGTGCCAGCAGCTTATCAGTGAACACTGAAGCTTTCTTT
TRBJ1-1 | TRBV28 | . | CASSPGSEAFF | TGTGCCAGCAGTCCAGGTTCTGAAGCTTTCTTT
TRBJ2-3 | TRBV7-9 | TRBD2 | CASSFSGSNTDTQYF | TGTGCCAGCAGCTTTAGCGGGAGCAACACAGATACGCAGTATTTT
TRBJ1-2 | TRBV7-2 | . | CASSSQAGTGVHGYTF | TGTGCCAGCAGCTCTCAGGCCGGGACGGGGGTTCATGGCTACACCTTC
TRBJ2-7 | TRBV2 | . | CASSHTPDREETYEQYF | TGTGCCAGCAGCCATACACCAGACAGGGAGGAAACCTACGAGCAGTACTTC
TRBJ2-1 | TRBV5-1 | TRBD1 | CASSGSTGRNNEQFF | TGCGCCAGCAGCGGATCGACAGGGCGTAACAATGAGCAGTTCTTC
TRBJ1-2 | TRBV5-8 | . | CASSLAGANYGYTF | TGTGCCAGCAGCTTGGCAGGGGCGAACTATGGCTACACCTTC
TRBJ1-5 | TRBV28 | TRBD1 | CASSFGDRFGISNQPQHF | TGTGCCAGCAGTTTCGGGGACAGGTTCGGAATTAGCAATCAGCCCCAGCATTTT
TRBJ2-2 | TRBV9 | TRBD2 | CASSVPREDTGELFF | TGTGCCAGCAGCGTCCCGCGGGAGGACACCGGGGAGCTGTTTTTT
TRBJ1-2 | TRBV13 | . | CASSPPLGTTDGYTF | TGTGCCAGCAGCCCACCTCTAGGGACAACGGACGGCTACACCTTC
TRBJ2-7 | TRBV5-1 | TRBD2 | CASSFGTSGSYEQYF | TGCGCCAGCAGCTTCGGGACTAGCGGTTCCTACGAGCAGTACTTC
TRBJ1-5 | TRBV5-6 | TRBD1 | CASSLGTGNQPQHF | TGTGCCAGCAGCTTGGGGACAGGGAATCAGCCCCAGCATTTT
TRBJ2-7 | TRBV5-6 | TRBD2 | CASSFWSGTAVNEQYF | TGTGCCAGCAGCTTTTGGAGCGGGACTGCGGTGAACGAGCAGTACTTC
TRBJ2-1 | TRBV5-1 | . | CASSTAVGSYNEQFF | TGCGCCAGCAGCACCGCGGTTGGCTCCTACAATGAGCAGTTCTTC
TRBJ2-7 | TRBV5-4 | TRBD2 | CASSFASGRLHEQYF | TGTGCCAGCAGCTTTGCTAGCGGGAGGCTCCACGAGCAGTACTTC
TRBJ2-4 | TRBV29-1 | . | CSVKTGGDIQYF | TGCAGCGTGAAGACAGGTGGGGACATTCAGTACTTC
TRBJ2-1 | TRBV2 | . | CASSVWGRNEQFF | TGTGCCAGCAGTGTTTGGGGGCGGAATGAGCAGTTCTTC
TRBJ2-2 | TRBV2 | TRBD1 | CASSEETGGNTGELFF | TGTGCCAGCAGTGAAGAGACAGGGGGGAACACCGGGGAGCTGTTTTTT
TRBJ2-7 | TRBV6-1 | . | CASSVGQSVIYEQYF | TGTGCCAGCAGTGTTGGACAGTCAGTAATCTACGAGCAGTACTTC
TRBJ2-7 | TRBV10-3 | TRBD1 | CAISVGTGVDEQYF | TGTGCCATCAGTGTTGGGACAGGGGTCGACGAGCAGTACTTC